This T cell receptor (beta chain) emerged from a study of cytomegalovirus exposure and HLA in healthy donors. Assay: immunoSEQ multiplex PCR; the TCRdb copy retains only in-frame clones and omits some. The sample has some 150,000 clones, around nine tenths seen once. After removal of 3 bases from V and 1 base from J, the junction contained 11 bases not matched to a gene. Germline-derived CDR1 and CDR2 are SGHRS and YFSETQ. The CDR3 is 17 amino acids. The TCR originated in a woman aged 18 to 35 in good health and CMV-seropositive. Sequenced material: PBMCs. This chain connects TRBV5-1 to TRBJ1-2, with 8 bases identical to TRBD1. CDR3 amino acids: CASSSKTGEAINYGYTF. In DNA, the CDR3 is TGCGCCAGCAGCTCAAAGACAGGGGAGGCCATTAACTATGGCTACACCTTC. Drawing the rest from reference TRBV5-1 and TRBJ1-2, the complete variable domain is KAGVTQTPRYLIKTRGQQVTLSCSPISGHRSVSWYQQTPGQGLQFLFEYFSETQRNKGNFPGRFSGRQFSNSRSEMNVSTLELGDSALYLCASSSKTGEAINYGYTFGSGTRLTVV.